Presented here are 21 T cell receptor beta chains from one specimen sequenced in a study of cytomegalovirus exposure and HLA in healthy donors. Vbeta (60) and Jbeta (13) primers were used in the PCR. The data were produced by immunoSEQ multiplex PCR, yet TCRdb's version contains in-frame clones alone and is incomplete. The sample lists roughly 190,000 clones, around 75% occurring once. Material for sequencing was PBMCs. The source is a woman aged 25 to 45 in good health and CMV-seropositive.

Note on this clone: Different DNA sequences within this sample yield the same CDR3. The chain uses TRBV7-9 and TRBJ2-1; perhaps TRBD2 as D (5 bases). Trimming pared 3 bases from V and 0 bases from J, leaving 6 bases between. The CDR3 contains 14 residues. In germline, CDR1 is SEHNR, CDR2 FQNEAQ (reference sequence). The chain's CDR3 is CASSLGSSYNEQFF. CDR3 DNA: TGTGCCAGCAGCTTGGGGAGCTCCTACAATGAGCAGTTCTTC.

V is TRBV5-1 and J is TRBJ2-1; the match to TRBD2 covers 8 bases. This CDR3 has 15 amino acids. Unmatched junction bases numbered 5, after V lost 0 bases and J lost 6 bases. Germline CDR1 SGHRS, CDR2 YFSETQ. The CDR3 loop is CASSLAHGGGNEQFF. The CDR3 nucleotides read TGCGCCAGCAGCTTGGCCCACGGGGGGGGCAATGAGCAGTTCTTC.

The chain combines TRBV7-9 with TRBJ1-5, with 10 nucleotides matching TRBD1. The germline CDR1 and CDR2 sequences are SEHNR and FQNEAQ (reference sequence). This CDR3 comprises 16 residues. The trim removed 5 bases at V and 2 bases at J, leaving 6 bases unmatched. CDR3 coding DNA: TGTGCCAGCAGCCCATGGACAGGGGGAGGCAATCAGCCCCAGCATTTT. Translation gives CASSPWTGGGNQPQHF.

V is TRBV7-8 and J is TRBJ1-1; D call uncertain. Germline assignment: CDR1 SGHVS and CDR2 FQNEAQ. V shed 1 base and J shed 0 bases, with 12 bases lying between them. The CDR3 is 16 amino acids. The CDR3 DNA reads as TGTGCCAGCAGCTTAGAGACTGTCCGAGTGAACACTGAAGCTTTCTTT. Its protein product is CASSLETVRVNTEAFF.

The V and J genes are TRBV27 and TRBJ1-2; D is possibly TRBD1 (6 bases). This CDR3 comprises 15 residues. V was trimmed by 4 bases and J by 4 bases, leaving 16 bases between them. The germline gives CDR1 MNHEY, CDR2 SMNVEV (reference sequence). In DNA form, the CDR3 reads TGTGCCAGCAGTTCGGGACAAAATTCGCTCTATGGCTACACCTTC. Translated, it gives CASSSGQNSLYGYTF.

The chain links TRBV5-4 to TRBJ2-1; perhaps TRBD1 as D (6 bases). V gave up 0 bases and J gave up 5 bases, with 9 bases separating them. Germline-derived CDR1 and CDR2 are SGHNT and YYREEE (reference sequence). There are 14 residues in the CDR3. In DNA, the CDR3 is TGTGCCAGCAGCTTGGGGGGGCTGAACAATGAGCAGTTCTTC. Encoded protein: CASSLGGLNNEQFF. The entire variable domain, with the rest obtained from reference TRBV5-4 and TRBJ2-1, is as follows: ETGVTQSPTHLIKTRGQQVTLRCSSQSGHNTVSWYQQALGQGPQFIFQYYREEENGRGNFPPRFSGLQFPNYSSELNVNALELDDSALYLCASSLGGLNNEQFFGPGTRLTVL.

The chain joins TRBV1 to TRBJ2-3; TRBD2 is the table's D call, not checked against the DNA. TRBV1 is a listed pseudogene. The CDR3 spans 16 residues. The CDR3 nucleotides read TGCACCAGCAGCCAAGATCCGGGGGAGTGTACAGATACGCAGTATTTT. Translated: CTSSQDPGECTDTQYF.

The V call is TRBV28, the J call TRBJ1-1, with D maybe TRBD1 (6 bases). Germline V gene data show CDR1 as MDHEN and CDR2 as SYDVKM. Trimming cost V 6 bases and J 6 bases, with 14 bases left between them. The CDR3 has 13 residues. CDR3 sequence (DNA): TGTGCCAGCAGGGGTTCAGGGGTGGCTGAAGCTTTCTTT. Translating it yields CASRGSGVAEAFF.

The rearrangement joins TRBV4-1 to TRBJ2-4; 8 bases line up with TRBD1. The germline V gene has CDR1 MGHRA and CDR2 YSYEKL. The ends lost 3 bases at V and 14 bases at J; junction bases unmatched: 9. This CDR3 has 13 residues. The CDR3 nucleotides read TGCGCCAGCAGCCATGGAATTCCGGGACAGGAGTACTTC. Translated, it gives CASSHGIPGQEYF.

This clone appeared a single time. V is TRBV10-2 and J is TRBJ2-7; TRBD2 is a possible D gene (6 bases). CDR3 length equals 11 residues. V gave up 6 bases and J gave up 7 bases, with 10 bases separating them. CDR1 is WSHSY, CDR2 SAAADI, per germline. The CDR3 DNA sequence: TGCGCCAGCAGCACCAGCGGGGAGCAGTACTTC. Amino acids: CASSTSGEQYF.

This chain joins TRBV6-5 and TRBJ1-1, with D hard to call. Trimming shortened V by 6 bases and J by 7 bases, and 12 bases separated the two germline ends. Germline CDR1 reads MNHEY; CDR2 reads SVGAGI. This CDR3 comprises 12 residues. The CDR3, as DNA: TGTGCCAGCAGCTCCCTCCCGGGTGAAGCTTTCTTT. This translates into CASSSLPGEAFF.

This chain joins TRBV6-5 and TRBJ2-1; D unclear. Per germline, CDR1 MNHEY and CDR2 SVGAGI. The CDR3 consists of 13 residues. Trimming shortened V by 5 bases and J by 6 bases, and 11 bases separated the two germline ends. The CDR3, as DNA: TGTGCCAGCAGTAGCTATGTCCCCAATGAGCAGTTCTTC. This sequence encodes CASSSYVPNEQFF.

The chain employs TRBV7-2 and TRBJ2-5; 7 nucleotides align to TRBD2. CDR3 size: 14 residues. Trimming removed 3 bases from V and 3 bases from J; junction bases left unmatched: 4. The germline V gene has CDR1 SGHTA and CDR2 FQGNSA. Here the CDR3 DNA reads TGTGCCAGCAGCTTCACTAGCGAGGAAGAGACCCAGTACTTC. Translation gives CASSFTSEEETQYF.

This chain joins TRBV9 and TRBJ1-1; D is unclear. In germline, CDR1 is SGDLS, CDR2 YYNGEE. CDR3 length equals 14 residues. Between the trimmed V and J ends, which lost 0 bases and 5 bases, there was a span of 11 bases. The CDR3 protein is CASSVGGVATEAFF. CDR3 sequence (DNA): TGTGCCAGCAGCGTAGGCGGGGTAGCGACTGAAGCTTTCTTT. The full variable domain, rest sourced from reference TRBV9 and TRBJ1-1, is DSGVTQTPKHLITATGQRVTLRCSPRSGDLSVYWYQQSLDQGLQFLIQYYNGEERAKGNILERFSAQQFPDLHSELNLSSLELGDSALYFCASSVGGVATEAFFGQGTRLTVV.

This clone was observed once. The J gene is TRBJ2-7, the V gene TRBV7-2; perhaps TRBD1 as D (6 bases). V lost 5 bases to trimming and J lost 4 bases, with 9 bases between them. The CDR3 has 12 residues. Looked up from germline, CDR1 is SGHTA and CDR2 is FQGNSA. The CDR3 sequence is CASSRQGYEQYF. The CDR3 DNA reads TGTGCCAGCAGCCGCCAGGGGTACGAGCAGTACTTC.

The chain employs TRBV27 and TRBJ1-5; maybe TRBD1 (6 bases). Germline V CDR1 and CDR2: MNHEY, SMNVEV (reference sequence). Trimming took 4 bases from V and 0 from J, leaving 10 bases between them. The CDR3 contains 15 residues. DNA for the CDR3: TGTGCCAGCAGTTCAGGGGTGAATAGCAATCAGCCCCAGCATTTT. This encodes CASSSGVNSNQPQHF.

The chain links TRBV27 to TRBJ1-5; D is possibly TRBD1 (6 bases). The CDR3 runs to 16 residues. Between the trimmed V and J ends, which lost 1 base and 4 bases, there was a span of 14 bases. The germline V gene encodes CDR1 MNHEY and CDR2 SMNVEV (reference sequence). The DNA of the CDR3 is TGTGCCAGCAGTTTATTTAGCTGGGGGCAGAATCAGCCCCAGCATTTT. Translated: CASSLFSWGQNQPQHF.

The chain employs TRBV10-2 and TRBJ1-1; possible D gene TRBD1, 6 bases. Trimming pared 4 bases from V and 3 bases from J, leaving 18 bases between. CDR1 and CDR2 from the germline V gene are WSHSY and SAAADI. The CDR3 sequence is 16 residues long. CDR3 amino acids: CASSGGGGGGDTEAFF. The DNA of the CDR3 is TGCGCCAGCAGTGGAGGGGGGGGCGGGGGGGACACTGAAGCTTTCTTT.

The chain has TRBV5-1 and TRBJ2-1, with 12 bases lining up with TRBD2. The CDR3 sequence is 16 residues long. Germline CDR1 is SGHRS and CDR2 is YFSETQ. With V trimmed by 4 bases and J by 12 bases, 14 bases remained unmatched. The CDR3 DNA reads as TGCGCCAGCAGCATGACAGGGGAAACTAGCGGGAGGACGCAGTTCTTC. Translation gives CASSMTGETSGRTQFF.

In the case of this clone: One end of the junction is discordant with germline, which a read error may explain. The rearrangement joins TRBV4-1 to TRBJ2-1; possible D gene TRBD1, 5 bases. The germline gives CDR1 MGHRA, CDR2 YSYEKL. This CDR3 has 17 amino acids. CDR3 in DNA: TGCGCTAGCAGCCAAGTCCTTAAGTTATCCAGGGTCAATGAGCAGTTCTTC. Residues: CASSQVLKLSRVNEQFF.

V and J are TRBV4-2 and TRBJ2-1; 12 bases line up with TRBD2. Germline lookup yields CDR1 LGHNA and CDR2 YNFKEQ. The ends lost 0 bases at V and 7 bases at J; junction bases unmatched: 7. This CDR3 is built from 17 residues. CDR3 DNA: TGTGCCAGCAGCCAAGAAGGAGCTAGCGGGAGGGCGAATGAGCAGTTCTTC. This translates into CASSQEGASGRANEQFF.